This TCR beta chain is drawn from a study of T cell responses to AZD1222 COVID-19 vaccine. Overall study: Pooled samples include second doses given at about 4 or 12 weeks.

Findings of the study overall: As reported, nearly half of all spike-specific TCRs target variant regions that are unmutated. Baseline testing showed seropositivity in only a handful of AZD1222 recipients. The donors showed a predominance of white British ancestry and of females, with possible underestimation of clonal diversity.

This CDR3 is 14 amino acids long. Looked up from germline, CDR1 is MNHEY and CDR2 is SVGAGI. Trimming shortened V by 6 bases and J by 3 bases, and 11 bases separated the two germline ends. In its sample, this clone was seen once. Its antigen is as yet unknown. Here immunoSEQ multiplex PCR was the method, and the copy in TCRdb shows in-frame clones only, minus some. The data show 100,000 to 110,000 clones, more than 75% seen once. This receptor was obtained from an adult in good health. The source material was peripheral blood, sampled on day 0 of AZD1222 vaccination. J is TRBJ2-2 and V is TRBV6-5; no clear D. The CDR3 loop reads CASRQPSHTGELFF. The CDR3 DNA sequence: TGTGCCAGCAGACAGCCGTCGCACACCGGGGAGCTGTTTTTT.